Here is one TCR beta chain with its context. Trimming stripped 7 bases from V and 4 bases from J, with 8 bases between. CDR3 size: 13 residues. The sample originates from a study of T-cell memory formation after mild COVID-19. TCRdb independently ran MiXCR on the 5' RACE reads; one entry per CDR3 protein. The sample lists roughly 310,000 distinct CDR3 sequences, approximately 15% occurring once. The sequence was obtained from a man aged 18 to 30 who had mild COVID-19 (a few samples of this study predate the infection). Cell type and time point are not known. The chain is built from TRBV12-3 or TRBV12-4 and TRBJ2-6; D is undetermined. Sequencing used PBMCs or a T cell subset sorted from them (not recorded which). Here the CDR3 DNA reads TGTGCCAGCATCCTTGAGGGGGCCAACGTCCTGACTTTC. Its translation is CASILEGANVLTF.